What follows are 29 T cell receptor beta chains derived from one specimen sequenced in a study of blood T cell repertoires in COVID-19. TCRdb keeps only in-frame clones here, not all; method: immunoSEQ multiplex PCR. The data hold about 180,000 clones, with around 85% observed a single time. Input material: peripheral blood. These receptors were taken from a person aged 65 to 85 with COVID-19, enrolled during active disease.

This clone was found a few times. The rearrangement uses TRBV27 and TRBJ2-2, with D tentatively TRBD2 (6 bases). The CDR3 loop spans 12 amino acids. Germline V gene lookup returns CDR1 MNHEY and CDR2 SMNVEV (reference sequence). V was trimmed by 5 bases and J by 7 bases, leaving 8 bases between them. The CDR3 is CASSPEGGELFF. The CDR3 region has the DNA TGTGCCAGCAGTCCGGAGGGCGGGGAGCTGTTTTTT.

This sequence joins TRBV4-1 and TRBJ2-7, with D perhaps matching TRBD1 (6 bases). V was shortened by 6 bases and J by 6 bases, with 15 bases between the two germline ends. CDR1 and CDR2 (germline): MGHRA, YSYEKL. The CDR3 totals 13 residues. This CDR3 reads CASRAAQGREQYF. The CDR3 nucleotides are TGCGCCAGCAGGGCTGCTCAGGGGCGCGAGCAGTACTTC.

The chain recombines TRBV28 with TRBJ2-3; D remains ambiguous. The CDR3 runs 15 residues. Trimming left V 3 bases short and J 1 base short, with 11 bases between. Per the germline V gene, CDR1 is MDHEN and CDR2 is SYDVKM. This CDR3 reads CASSFVPTGTDTQYF. The DNA for the CDR3 is TGTGCCAGCAGTTTTGTTCCAACTGGCACAGATACGCAGTATTTT.

This clone was seen more than once but under ten times. This may be a read error: a much more frequent sequence differs by one nucleotide. Other nucleotide sequences from this sample produce the same CDR3. V and J are TRBV27 and TRBJ2-7; D unclear. Trimming took off 5 bases at V and 3 bases at J, with 11 bases between the two ends. The germline CDR1 and CDR2 sequences are MNHEY and SMNVEV (reference sequence). CDR3 length equals 13 residues. This CDR3 is CASSPQVNYEQYF. The CDR3 nucleotides are TGTGCCAGCAGTCCTCAGGTTAACTACGAGCAGTACTTC.

The chain is built from TRBV19 and TRBJ2-2, with D possibly TRBD2 on 6 matching bases. This CDR3 is built from 13 residues. The V end was cut by 7 bases, the J end by 5 bases, with 11 bases between. CDR1 and CDR2 (germline): LNHDA, SQIVND (reference sequence). CDR3 nucleotide sequence: TGTGCCAGTATGAATAGCGGAACCGGGGAGCTGTTTTTT. Its translation is CASMNSGTGELFF.

The rearrangement joins TRBV4-3 to TRBJ1-4; 8 bases map to TRBD1. V trimming: 2 bases; J trimming: 0 bases; junction bases outside the gene matches: 11. The CDR3 consists of 19 residues. CDR1 and CDR2 (germline): LGHNA, YSLEER. The CDR3 bases are TGCGCCAGCAGCCAAAGCGCCAGGGGGCGGGCTGCAACTAATGAAAAACTGTTTTTT. It is translated as CASSQSARGRAATNEKLFF.

The chain carries TRBV24-1 and TRBJ2-5; D call uncertain. CDR1 is KGHDR and CDR2 is SFDVKD in the germline V gene. The germline V and J ends were trimmed by 9 bases and 5 bases, with 15 bases remaining between them. The CDR3 sequence is 13 residues long. The chain's CDR3 is CATESIREETQYF. The DNA for the CDR3 is TGTGCCACCGAGTCAATACGAGAGGAGACCCAGTACTTC.

The chain uses TRBV28 and TRBJ1-1; possibly TRBD1 for D (6 bases). Between the trimmed V and J ends, which lost 7 bases and 4 bases, there was a span of 16 bases. CDR3 length: 14 residues. Germline lookup yields CDR1 MDHEN and CDR2 SYDVKM. Here the CDR3 reads CASIVRGGGTEAFF. CDR3 in DNA: TGTGCCAGCATCGTAAGGGGGGGAGGCACTGAAGCTTTCTTT.

This chain links TRBV4-1 with TRBJ1-4; 11 bases fit TRBD1. Looked up from germline, CDR1 is MGHRA and CDR2 is YSYEKL. Germline trimming cut 3 bases from V and 10 bases from J; bases unmatched to any gene: 7. CDR3 length: 15 residues. DNA for the CDR3: TGCGCCAGCAGCCAGGCCGGGACAGGGGGAGGAAAACTGTTTTTT. Its protein is CASSQAGTGGGKLFF.

This clone came up many times. The rearrangement links TRBV7-9 to TRBJ1-3; D might be TRBD1 (6 bases). With 1 base removed from V and 2 bases from J, the gap between germline ends came to 9 bases. Germline CDR1 reads SEHNR; CDR2 reads FQNEAQ (reference sequence). The CDR3 contains 15 residues. This CDR3 is CASSLGGLTGNTIYF. The CDR3, as DNA: TGTGCCAGCAGCTTAGGGGGGCTGACTGGAAACACCATATATTTT. Full variable domain (outside the CDR3, taken from reference TRBV7-9 and TRBJ1-3): DTGVSQNPRHKITKRGQNVTFRCDPISEHNRLYWYRQTLGQGPEFLTYFQNEAQLEKSRLLSDRFSAERPKGSFSTLEIQRTEQGDSAMYLCASSLGGLTGNTIYFGEGSWLTVV.

The chain carries TRBV11-3 and TRBJ2-2; 12 bases are a match to TRBD2. The trim removed 5 bases at V and 4 bases at J, leaving 5 bases unmatched. The CDR3 has 16 amino acids. Germline V lookup: CDR1 SGHNT, CDR2 YENEEA. CDR3 nucleotides: TGTGCCAGCAGCCCAAGGACTAGCGGGACCACCGGGGAGCTGTTTTTT. Its translation is CASSPRTSGTTGELFF.

On this clone itself: The sample carries other DNA sequences with the same CDR3. The genes are TRBV5-1 and TRBJ1-1; D possibly corresponds to TRBD1 (6 bases). Germline-derived CDR1 and CDR2 are SGHRS and YFSETQ. There are 15 residues in the CDR3. Trimming shortened V by 0 bases and J by 0 bases, and 9 bases separated the two germline ends. As DNA, the CDR3 is TGCGCCAGCAGCTTGGGACAGGCCATGAACACTGAAGCTTTCTTT. As protein: CASSLGQAMNTEAFF.

This rearrangement joins TRBV6-2 or TRBV6-3 to TRBJ1-1; the D is unclear. V shed 4 bases and J shed 0 bases, with 6 bases lying between them. Germline CDR1 MNHEY, CDR2 SVGEGT. The CDR3 is 13 residues long. CDR3 nucleotides: TGTGCCAGCAGTTTGACATTGAACACTGAAGCTTTCTTT. It translates to CASSLTLNTEAFF.

The chain has TRBV12-3 or TRBV12-4 and TRBJ1-1; D perhaps matches TRBD1 (6 bases). V was pared by 10 bases and J by 0 bases, with 9 bases between. This CDR3 has 12 amino acids. The CDR3 bases are TGTGCCACGGGACATGTGAACACTGAAGCTTTCTTT. Protein product: CATGHVNTEAFF.

The chain employs TRBV6-5 and TRBJ1-2, with 8 bases that match TRBD1. J lost 7 bases, V lost 8 bases, and 6 bases had no gene match. The CDR3 runs 12 residues. The germline CDR1 and CDR2 sequences are MNHEY and SVGAGI. The CDR3 bases are TGTGCCAGCGGGGGAACAGGGGGTGGCTACACCTTC. Protein product: CASGGTGGGYTF.

The J gene is TRBJ1-3, the V gene TRBV4-3; weak D call: TRBD1 (5 bases). V was trimmed by 3 bases and J by 1 base, leaving 16 bases between them. Germline values: CDR1 LGHNA, CDR2 YSLEER. The CDR3 runs 17 residues. The CDR3 loop is CASSHSGRGPSGNTIYF. CDR3 nucleotide sequence: TGCGCCAGCAGCCATTCAGGGAGGGGTCCTTCTGGAAACACCATATATTTT.

V gene TRBV6-5 combines with J gene TRBJ2-7; D is uncertain. CDR1 and CDR2 from the germline V gene are MNHEY and SVGAGI. Trimming pared 6 bases from V and 1 base from J, leaving 13 bases between. This CDR3 has 14 amino acids. CDR3 in DNA: TGTGCCAGCAGGCAGGCCAGTAGGTCCTACGAGCAGTACTTC. Translating gives CASRQASRSYEQYF.

The chain has TRBV3-1 (or the pseudogene TRBV3-2) and TRBJ1-1; 7 nucleotides match TRBD1. The CDR3 spans 14 residues. Germline CDR1 and CDR2: LGHDT and YNNKEL (reference sequence). J gave up 1 base and V 3 bases, and 2 bases lay outside the gene matches. In nucleotides, the CDR3 is TGTGCCAGCAGCCATTACAGGGGGAACACTGAAGCTTTCTTT. This translates into CASSHYRGNTEAFF.

This chain links TRBV5-4 with TRBJ1-1; 7 bases line up with TRBD1. The CDR3 extends over 15 amino acids. V was pared by 0 bases and J by 5 bases, with 7 bases of the junction left unmatched. The germline CDR1 and CDR2 sequences are SGHNT and YYREEE (reference sequence). CDR3 residues: CASSLEQGRRTEAFF. In DNA form, the CDR3 reads TGTGCCAGCAGCTTGGAACAGGGGCGACGGACTGAAGCTTTCTTT.

The chain carries TRBV2 and TRBJ2-7, with D possibly matching TRBD2 (5 bases). The CDR3 loop spans 15 amino acids. Germline V gene sequence: CDR1 SNHLY, CDR2 FYNNEI. V dropped 2 bases and J dropped 0 bases, with 11 bases sitting between them. The CDR3 bases are TGTGCCAGCAGTGAAACCGGGGTAATCTCCTACGAGCAGTACTTC. Translation gives CASSETGVISYEQYF. The full variable domain, completed using reference TRBV2 and TRBJ2-7, is EPEVTQTPSHQVTQMGQEVILRCVPISNHLYFYWYRQILGQKVEFLVSFYNNEISEKSEIFDDQFSVERPDGSNFTLKIRSTKLEDSAMYFCASSETGVISYEQYFGPGTRLTVT.

The rearrangement uses TRBV19 and TRBJ1-6, with TRBD1 identical over 9 bases. The germline V gene encodes CDR1 LNHDA and CDR2 SQIVND (reference sequence). The CDR3 runs to 15 residues. Unmatched junction bases numbered 5, after V lost 4 bases and J lost 7 bases. The CDR3 spells CASSTQGALNSPLHF. The DNA of the CDR3 is TGTGCCAGTAGTACACAGGGGGCGTTAAATTCACCCCTCCACTTT.

The CDR3 DNA is TGTGCCAGCAGCGTAGCCATGAACACTGAAGCTTTCTTT. Its protein is CASSVAMNTEAFF. V is TRBV9 and J is TRBJ1-1; D unclear. V lost 0 bases and J 0 bases, leaving 3 bases between the germline ends. Germline V CDR1 and CDR2: SGDLS, YYNGEE. This CDR3 has 13 amino acids.

The chain combines TRBV7-2 with TRBJ2-7, with 10 positions matching TRBD2. Germline V gives CDR1 SGHTA, CDR2 FQGNSA. CDR3 length equals 19 residues. After removal of 1 base from V and 2 bases from J, the junction contained 14 bases not matched to a gene. The CDR3 DNA reads TGTGCCAGCAGCTTAGAATCCCCCGGGCCTAGCGGGAGTCCCTACGAGCAGTACTTC. Amino acids: CASSLESPGPSGSPYEQYF.

The rearrangement links TRBV2 to TRBJ1-5, with D tentatively TRBD1 (5 bases). The germline V gene has CDR1 SNHLY and CDR2 FYNNEI. The CDR3 is made up of 16 amino acids. The V end was cut by 8 bases, the J end by 0 bases, with 17 bases between. This CDR3 is CASGAGAEYSNQPQHF. Here the CDR3 DNA reads TGTGCCAGCGGGGCTGGGGCAGAGTATAGCAATCAGCCCCAGCATTTT.

The chain combines TRBV29-1 with TRBJ2-1; D perhaps matches TRBD2 (6 bases). Germline V gene sequence: CDR1 SQVTM, CDR2 ANQGSEA. This CDR3 contains 18 residues. Trimming stripped 3 bases from V and 8 bases from J, with 29 bases between. The chain's CDR3 is CSVDLSRAGTAGLYEQFF. The CDR3 DNA is TGCAGCGTTGACCTTTCACGGGCGGGGACGGCTGGGCTTTATGAGCAGTTCTTC.

The chain is built from TRBV3-1 (or the pseudogene TRBV3-2) and TRBJ1-6, with D uncertain. The length of the CDR3 is 15 residues. Per the germline V gene, CDR1 is LGHDT and CDR2 is YNNKEL (reference sequence). V gave up 1 base and J gave up 12 bases, with 16 bases separating them. CDR3 sequence (DNA): TGTGCCAGCAGCCAAGGGGGAGGGCGGTCTTTACCCCTCCACTTT. Protein product: CASSQGGGRSLPLHF.

DNA for the CDR3: TGTGCCAGCATCCTGGGGCCGAACACTGAAGCTTTCTTT. Its protein product is CASILGPNTEAFF. The V and J genes are TRBV28 and TRBJ1-1; weak D call: TRBD1 (5 bases). The germline V and J ends were trimmed by 7 bases and 1 base, with 10 bases remaining between them. The length of the CDR3 is 13 residues. CDR1 is MDHEN, CDR2 SYDVKM, per germline.

DNA of the CDR3: TGTGCCAGCAGTTTCTTCGCAGGGGATGAAGCTTTCTTT. It specifies CASSFFAGDEAFF. The V and J genes are TRBV27 and TRBJ1-1, with a weak D call TRBD1 (6 bases). Per germline, CDR1 MNHEY and CDR2 SMNVEV (reference sequence). The CDR3 covers 13 residues. Trimming removed 3 bases from V and 7 bases from J, with 12 bases in between.

V gene TRBV3-1 (or the pseudogene TRBV3-2) combines with J gene TRBJ2-3, with 8 nucleotides matching TRBD1. Trimming removed 5 bases from V and 1 base from J; junction bases left unmatched: 8. The germline V gene encodes CDR1 LGHDT and CDR2 YNNKEL (reference sequence). The CDR3 runs to 16 residues. CDR3 DNA: TGTGCCAGCAGCAACGGACCGGGACAGGGCACAGATACGCAGTATTTT. Its protein is CASSNGPGQGTDTQYF.